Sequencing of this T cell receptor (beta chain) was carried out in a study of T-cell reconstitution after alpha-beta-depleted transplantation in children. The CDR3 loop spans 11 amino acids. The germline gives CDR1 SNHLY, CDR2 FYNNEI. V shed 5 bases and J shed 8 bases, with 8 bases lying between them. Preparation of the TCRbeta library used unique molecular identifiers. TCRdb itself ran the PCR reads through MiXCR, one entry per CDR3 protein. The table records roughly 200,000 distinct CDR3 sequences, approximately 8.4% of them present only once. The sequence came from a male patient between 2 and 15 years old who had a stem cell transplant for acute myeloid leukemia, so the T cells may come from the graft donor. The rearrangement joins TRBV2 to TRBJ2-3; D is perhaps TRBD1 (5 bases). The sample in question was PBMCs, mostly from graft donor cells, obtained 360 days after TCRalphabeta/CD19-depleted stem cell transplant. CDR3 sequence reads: CASSFQGTQYF. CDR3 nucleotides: TGTGCCAGCAGTTTTCAGGGTACGCAGTATTTT.